This TCR beta chain appears in the sequencing data of a study of control samples from healthy donors and cancer patients. The CDR3 runs 15 residues. After removal of 2 bases from V and 9 bases from J, the junction contained 7 bases not matched to a gene. Germline loops: CDR1 MNHNY, CDR2 SVGAGI (reference sequence). TCRdb's table, derived via immunoSEQ multiplex PCR, lists solely in-frame clones and lacks some. The table has about 140,000 clones, 80% to 95% seen once. The V and J genes are TRBV6-6 and TRBJ1-6, with 7 bases fitting TRBD1. The clonotype was recovered from a man aged 25-40 years in good health. The material sequenced was blood. CDR3 nucleotides: TGTGCCAGCAGTTACCGACAGGGCGGTAGTTCACCCCTCCACTTT. This encodes CASSYRQGGSSPLHF.